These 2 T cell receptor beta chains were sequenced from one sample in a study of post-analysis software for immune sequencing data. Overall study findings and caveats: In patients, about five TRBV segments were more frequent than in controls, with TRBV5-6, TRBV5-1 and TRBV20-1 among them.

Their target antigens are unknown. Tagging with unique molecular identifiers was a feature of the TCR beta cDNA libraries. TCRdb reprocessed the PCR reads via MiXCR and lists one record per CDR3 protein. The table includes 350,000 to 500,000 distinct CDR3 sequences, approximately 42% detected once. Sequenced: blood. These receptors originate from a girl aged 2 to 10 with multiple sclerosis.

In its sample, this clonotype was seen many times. The CDR3 nucleotides read TGTGCCAGCAGCTTAGAGGGGGTTATGAATAATTCACCCCTCCACTTT. The encoded protein is CASSLEGVMNNSPLHF. The genes are TRBV7-2 and TRBJ1-6, with D possibly TRBD1 on 6 matching bases. Looked up from germline, CDR1 is SGHTA and CDR2 is FQGNSA. The CDR3 has 16 residues. V was shortened by 1 base and J by 5 bases, with 12 bases between the two germline ends.

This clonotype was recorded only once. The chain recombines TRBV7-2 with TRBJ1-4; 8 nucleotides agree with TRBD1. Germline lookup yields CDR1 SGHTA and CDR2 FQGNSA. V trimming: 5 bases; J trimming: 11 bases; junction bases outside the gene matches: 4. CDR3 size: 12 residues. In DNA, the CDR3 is TGTGCCAGCAGCCGCACAGGGGGTAAACTGTTTTTT. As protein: CASSRTGGKLFF.